Below, 16 T cell receptor beta chains from the same sample are listed, as sequenced in a study of OX40 agonist ivuxolimab in advanced cancers. The library was obtained by the immunoSEQ multiplex PCR assay. TCRdb provides this immuneACCESS table in a form limited to in-frame rearrangements. Some clones are lacking; in checked studies, under half of them reflect an unresolved V gene, and why the rest are absent is not known. This sample lists 75,000 to 95,000 clones; approximately 86% were detected once. About 2.5% of the sample comes from the top ten. This sample comprised CD4+ or CD8+ T cells sorted from blood, obtained in a trial of the OX40 agonist ivuxolimab. The receptors were gathered from an adult with an advanced solid tumor such as melanoma, head and neck, liver or kidney cancer.

This clone was found once. V is TRBV29-1 and J is TRBJ2-4, with no clear D. Germline loops: CDR1 SQVTM, CDR2 ANQGSEA. The CDR3 sequence is 13 residues long. Deletions cut 3 bases from V and 0 bases from J, with 6 bases between. The CDR3 region has the DNA TGCAGCGTTGATTCTCCAGCCAAAAACATTCAGTACTTC. Protein sequence: CSVDSPAKNIQYF.

The CDR3 here is CASFNLPTGETQYF. Written as DNA, the CDR3 is TGTGCCAGCTTCAACCTCCCAACTGGGGAGACCCAGTACTTC. This chain links TRBV18 with TRBJ2-5; D call uncertain. Germline values: CDR1 KGHSH, CDR2 LQKENI. V gave up 7 bases and J gave up 5 bases, with 17 bases separating them. This CDR3 has 14 residues. Full variable domain (remainder filled in from reference TRBV18 and TRBJ2-5): NAGVMQNPRHLVRRRGQEARLRCSPMKGHSHVYWYRQLPEEGLKFMVYLQKENIIDESGMPKERFSAEFPKEGPSILRIQQVVRGDSAAYFCASFNLPTGETQYFGPGTRLLVL.

This clone came up a few times. The genes are TRBV27 and TRBJ1-6, with D unresolved. Per germline, CDR1 MNHEY and CDR2 SMNVEV (reference sequence). V lost 3 bases and J 0 bases, leaving 0 bases between the germline ends. The CDR3 totals 13 residues. CDR3 loop: CASSFSYNSPLHF. The CDR3 DNA sequence: TGTGCCAGCAGTTTCTCCTATAATTCACCCCTCCACTTT.

The chain has TRBV18 and TRBJ2-5; the D gene is possibly TRBD1 (6 bases). CDR1 and CDR2 (germline): KGHSH, LQKENI. The ends were cut back, 5 bases at V and 1 base at J, with 11 bases in the middle. This CDR3 has 14 residues. CDR3 DNA sequence: TGTGCCAGCTCATCTACAGGGTTCCAAGAGACCCAGTACTTC. This codes for CASSSTGFQETQYF. The full variable domain, completed using reference TRBV18 and TRBJ2-5, is NAGVMQNPRHLVRRRGQEARLRCSPMKGHSHVYWYRQLPEEGLKFMVYLQKENIIDESGMPKERFSAEFPKEGPSILRIQQVVRGDSAAYFCASSSTGFQETQYFGPGTRLLVL.

This chain connects TRBV6-1 to TRBJ1-2, with TRBD1 identical over 7 bases. Per the germline V gene, CDR1 is MNHNS and CDR2 is SASEGT. This CDR3 has 14 amino acids. The junction had 8 bases not matched to a gene; V was cut back by 3 bases and J by 7 bases. CDR3 loop: CASSDSGQVSGYTF. CDR3 nucleotides: TGTGCCAGCAGTGATAGTGGACAGGTCTCTGGCTACACCTTC.

The gene calls are TRBV15 and TRBJ2-7; 8 bases are shared with TRBD1. Germline V gene sequence: CDR1 LNHNV, CDR2 YYDKDF (reference sequence). J gave up 1 base and V 1 base, and 3 bases lay outside the gene matches. The CDR3 totals 15 residues. The chain's CDR3 is CATSRAGQESYEQYF. The CDR3 DNA reads TGTGCCACCAGCAGAGCGGGACAGGAGTCCTACGAGCAGTACTTC. The full variable domain, rest sourced from reference TRBV15 and TRBJ2-7, is DAMVIQNPRYQVTQFGKPVTLSCSQTLNHNVMYWYQQKSSQAPKLLFHYYDKDFNNEADTPDNFQSRRPNTSFCFLDIRSPGLGDTAMYLCATSRAGQESYEQYFGPGTRLTVT.

This clone has a handful of counts. The chain couples TRBV15 to TRBJ1-5; D not certain. CDR3 length: 18 residues. Germline CDR1 and CDR2: LNHNV and YYDKDF (reference sequence). V lost 5 bases and J lost 3, with 23 bases in between. The CDR3 spells CATSHHQRASPYNQPQHF. The CDR3 DNA is TGTGCCACCAGCCATCATCAAAGGGCAAGCCCCTACAATCAGCCCCAGCATTTT.

The chain links TRBV7-6 to TRBJ2-5, with D maybe TRBD1 (7 bases). V lost 0 bases to trimming and J lost 5 bases, with 13 bases between them. Germline V gives CDR1 SGHVS, CDR2 FNYEAQ. The CDR3 runs 15 residues. The CDR3 region is CASSLAAGGYETQYF. The CDR3 DNA reads as TGTGCCAGCAGCTTAGCTGCAGGGGGGTATGAGACCCAGTACTTC.

This clone appeared a single time. The chain carries TRBV5-4 and TRBJ2-3, with D perhaps being TRBD1 or TRBD2 (5 bases each). The CDR3 sequence is 13 residues long. Trimming cost V 1 base and J 6 bases, with 9 bases left between them. The germline V gene encodes CDR1 SGHNT and CDR2 YYREEE (reference sequence). Here the CDR3 reads CASSLRGTDTQYF. The CDR3 DNA reads TGTGCCAGCAGCTTGCGAGGGACGGATACGCAGTATTTT.

This chain uses TRBV7-2 with TRBJ1-5; weak D call: TRBD1 (6 bases). CDR3 length: 14 amino acids. The V gene's germline CDR1 is SGHTA and CDR2 FQGNSA. Between the trimmed V and J ends, which lost 5 bases and 3 bases, there was a span of 11 bases. The CDR3 nucleotides are TGTGCCAGCAGCCAACAGGGCTCCAATCAGCCCCAGCATTTT. Amino acid sequence: CASSQQGSNQPQHF.

This chain uses TRBV6-1 with TRBJ2-5; D may correspond to TRBD1 or TRBD2 (6 bases each). CDR3 length: 13 residues. In germline, CDR1 is MNHNS, CDR2 SASEGT. V lost 5 bases and J lost 2, with 9 bases in between. CDR3: CASSRGAQETQYF. The CDR3 DNA sequence: TGTGCCAGCAGTAGGGGGGCGCAAGAGACCCAGTACTTC.

This rearrangement joins TRBV6-5 to TRBJ1-2; weak D call: TRBD1 (6 bases). The V gene's germline CDR1 is MNHEY and CDR2 SVGAGI. The CDR3 is made up of 13 amino acids. V gave up 5 bases and J gave up 8 bases, with 15 bases separating them. CDR3 loop: CASSLPGHGGYTF. In nucleotides, the CDR3 is TGTGCCAGCAGTCTACCGGGACATGGAGGCTACACCTTC.

The chain recombines TRBV7-9 with TRBJ1-3; D is possibly TRBD1 (5 bases). The CDR3 runs to 16 residues. V lost 5 bases and J lost 0, with 14 bases in between. Per germline, CDR1 SEHNR and CDR2 FQNEAQ (reference sequence). This chain's CDR3 is CASSLMERGSGNTIYF. In DNA form, the CDR3 reads TGTGCCAGCAGCCTGATGGAGAGGGGCTCTGGAAACACCATATATTTT.

The chain has TRBV28 and TRBJ1-2; D call uncertain. CDR3 length equals 15 residues. The V end lost 7 bases, the J end lost 4 bases, and 19 bases lay between the germline ends. Looked up from germline, CDR1 is MDHEN and CDR2 is SYDVKM. The CDR3 here is CASIPSASTSYGYTF. The DNA for the CDR3 is TGTGCCAGCATCCCTTCCGCCAGCACGAGCTATGGCTACACCTTC.

CDR3 sequence (DNA): TGTGCCAGCAGCTCGGGGGCCAAGAACACCGGGGAGCTGTTTTTT. Protein sequence: CASSSGAKNTGELFF. This chain uses TRBV11-2 with TRBJ2-2; D tentatively fits TRBD1 or TRBD2 (6 bases each). The CDR3 length is 15 residues. CDR1 and CDR2 from the germline V gene are SGHAT and FQNNGV. V was clipped by 4 bases and J by 1 base, with 10 bases between them.

The J gene is TRBJ1-1, the V gene TRBV18; a possible D gene is TRBD1 (6 bases). The ends were cut back, 3 bases at V and 5 bases at J, with 13 bases in the middle. The CDR3 covers 14 residues. Germline V lookup: CDR1 KGHSH, CDR2 LQKENI. The CDR3 loop is CASSPLDRGTEAFF. DNA for the CDR3: TGTGCCAGCTCACCTCTGGACAGAGGGACTGAAGCTTTCTTT.